This T cell receptor beta chain was observed in a study of T cell responses to AZD1222 COVID-19 vaccine. The assay was immunoSEQ multiplex PCR, and TCRdb's table has in-frame clones only and misses some. Of under 100,000 clones in the sample, about 88% were seen once. The V end was cut by 5 bases, the J end by 1 base, with 8 bases between. This CDR3 has 13 amino acids. Germline CDR1 SGHAT, CDR2 FQNNGV. The chain employs TRBV11-2 and TRBJ1-2; D is unresolved. Sequences were derived from peripheral blood, sampled on day 0 of AZD1222 vaccination. This clonotype originated in an adult in good health. CDR3 sequence reads: CASSPTNNYGYTF. In DNA form, the CDR3 reads TGTGCCAGCAGCCCGACCAATAACTATGGCTACACCTTC.